This T cell receptor beta chain comes out of a study of blood T cells in healthy people across ages. Together with a sample-barcoded 5' primer, a J-beta primer mix was included in a second PCR lasting about 6 to 12 cycles. Using its own MiXCR run on the 5' RACE reads, TCRdb lists one record per CDR3 protein. Among about 650,000 distinct CDR3 sequences listed, roughly 32% were seen once. V was pared by 8 bases and J by 7 bases, with 18 bases between. Germline V gene lookup returns CDR1 MNHEY and CDR2 SVGAGI. The CDR3 extends over 13 amino acids. The source is a woman aged 80 or over in good health. The chain employs TRBV6-5 and TRBJ2-7; maybe TRBD1 (6 bases). Sequenced sample: blood. This CDR3 reads CASQTGGYNEQYF. For the CDR3, the DNA is TGTGCCAGCCAGACAGGCGGATACAATGAGCAGTACTTC.